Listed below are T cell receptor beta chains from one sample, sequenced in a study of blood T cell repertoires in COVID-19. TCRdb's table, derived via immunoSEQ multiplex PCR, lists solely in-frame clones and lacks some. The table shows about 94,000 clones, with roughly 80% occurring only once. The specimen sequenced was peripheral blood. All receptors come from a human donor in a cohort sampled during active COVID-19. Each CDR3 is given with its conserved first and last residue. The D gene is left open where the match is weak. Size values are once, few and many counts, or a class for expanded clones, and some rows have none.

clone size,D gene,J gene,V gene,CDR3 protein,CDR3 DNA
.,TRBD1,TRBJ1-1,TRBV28,CASSLARGRMNTEAFF,TGTGCCAGCAGTTTGGCCAGGGGGCGAATGAACACTGAAGCTTTCTTT
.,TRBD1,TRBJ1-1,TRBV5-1,CAGKQGTMNTEAFF,TGCGCCGGAAAACAGGGGACAATGAACACTGAAGCTTTCTTT
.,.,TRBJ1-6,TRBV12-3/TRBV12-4,CASSRGQPSPLHF,TGTGCCAGCAGCAGGGGACAACCGTCACCCCTCCACTTT
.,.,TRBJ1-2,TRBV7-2,CASSRSVEGGYTF,TGTGCCAGCAGCCGATCCGTGGAGGGCGGCTACACCTTC
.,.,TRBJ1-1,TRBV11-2,CASSLTANTEAFF,TGTGCCAGCAGCCTTACAGCGAACACTGAAGCTTTCTTT
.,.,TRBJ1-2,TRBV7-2,CASSRDKNYGYTF,TGTGCCAGCAGCCGGGACAAGAACTATGGCTACACCTTC
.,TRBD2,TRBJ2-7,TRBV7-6,CASSLARAGGTGEQYF,TGTGCCAGCAGCTTAGCGCGGGCGGGAGGAACGGGGGAGCAGTACTTC
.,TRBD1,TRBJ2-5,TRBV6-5,CASTGQGAGETQYF,TGTGCCAGCACCGGGCAGGGGGCGGGGGAGACCCAGTACTTC
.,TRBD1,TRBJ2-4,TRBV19,CASSLTGGQNIQYF,TGTGCCAGTAGCCTGACAGGGGGCCAAAACATTCAGTACTTC
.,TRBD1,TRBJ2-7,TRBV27,CASRSGGADGEQYF,TGTGCCAGCAGATCAGGGGGCGCAGATGGGGAGCAGTACTTC
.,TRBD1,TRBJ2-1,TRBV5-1,CASRSQGSYNEQFF,TGCGCCAGCAGGTCACAGGGGTCCTACAATGAGCAGTTCTTC
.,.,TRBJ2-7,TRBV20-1,CSASVGSSYEQYF,TGCAGTGCTAGTGTCGGGAGCTCCTACGAGCAGTACTTC
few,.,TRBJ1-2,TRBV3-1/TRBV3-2,CASSLGRDYGYTF,TGTGCCAGCAGCCTCGGGAGAGACTATGGCTACACCTTC
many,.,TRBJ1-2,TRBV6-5,CASAQSYGYTF,TGTGCCAGCGCTCAGTCCTATGGCTACACCTTC
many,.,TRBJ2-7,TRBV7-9,CASSQDSYEQYF,TGTGCCAGCAGTCAGGACAGCTACGAGCAGTACTTC
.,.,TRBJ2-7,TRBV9,CASSPGGLSSYEQYF,TGTGCCAGCAGCCCAGGCGGGCTCTCGTCCTACGAGCAGTACTTC
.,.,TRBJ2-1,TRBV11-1,CASSPPRGTTNEQFF,TGTGCCAGCAGCCCGCCAAGGGGGACAACCAATGAGCAGTTCTTC
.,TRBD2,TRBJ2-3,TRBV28,CASGSAGVSQADTQYF,TGTGCCAGCGGGTCGGCGGGAGTAAGCCAAGCAGATACGCAGTATTTT
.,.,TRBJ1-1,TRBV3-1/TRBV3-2,CASSHRTDSEAFF,TGTGCCAGCAGCCACCGGACAGATAGTGAAGCTTTCTTT
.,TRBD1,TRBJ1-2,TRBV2,CASSGTGVYTF,TGTGCCAGCTCCGGGACAGGGGTCTACACCTTC
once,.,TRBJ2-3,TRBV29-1,CSTKTEDTQYF,TGCAGCACCAAGACAGAAGATACGCAGTATTTT
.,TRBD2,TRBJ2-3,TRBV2,CASRGTSGNTQYF,TGTGCCAGCAGGGGGACTAGCGGAAATACGCAGTATTTT